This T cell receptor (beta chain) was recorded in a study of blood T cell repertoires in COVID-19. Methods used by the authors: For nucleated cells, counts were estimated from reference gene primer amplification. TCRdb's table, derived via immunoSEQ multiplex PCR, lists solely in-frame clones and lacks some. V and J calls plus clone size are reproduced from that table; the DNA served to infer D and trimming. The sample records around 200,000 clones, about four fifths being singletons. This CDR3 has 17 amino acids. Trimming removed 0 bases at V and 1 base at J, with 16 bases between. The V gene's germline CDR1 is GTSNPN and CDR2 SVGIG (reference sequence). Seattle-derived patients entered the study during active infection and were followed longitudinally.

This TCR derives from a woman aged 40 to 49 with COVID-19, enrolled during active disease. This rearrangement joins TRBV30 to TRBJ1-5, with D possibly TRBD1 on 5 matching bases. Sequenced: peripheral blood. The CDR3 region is CAWSVGAVGSSNQPQHF. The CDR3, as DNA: TGTGCCTGGAGTGTAGGGGCAGTGGGGTCCAGCAATCAGCCCCAGCATTTT.